The following is a T cell receptor (beta chain) sequence with its context. Its antigen is not known. Other DNA sequences in the sample encode the same CDR3. Each replicate PCR on the sorted subsets used about 220 ng DNA (approximately 33,000 T cell genomes). Some clones are missing from TCRdb's copy, which holds only in-frame ones; the method was immunoSEQ multiplex PCR. This repertoire shows 2,500,000 or so clones, 93% found once; its top ten account for approximately 0.35%. The entry originates in a study of shared clonotypes between healthy human individuals. Looked up from germline, CDR1 is SGHRS and CDR2 is YFSETQ. J lost 5 bases, V lost 4 bases, and 5 bases had no gene match. The CDR3 has 14 residues. General study findings and limits: Despite large depth, rarefaction showed incomplete sorted-subset sequencing.

The source of this sequence is a man younger than 35 in good health. Some clones in this sample may be carry-over from other donors' samples. The rearrangement links TRBV5-1 to TRBJ1-4; 7 nucleotides agree with TRBD1. Sequencing was done on a sample of naive CD4+ T cells from PBMCs. The subset: CD45RA+ positively selected. CDR3 in amino acids: CASSPGQPNEKLFF. The CDR3 nucleotides are TGCGCCAGCAGCCCGGGACAGCCAAATGAAAAACTGTTTTTT.